This T cell receptor beta chain was recovered during a study of Graves' ophthalmopathy and Graves' hyperthyroidism. This clonotype was detected many times. Antigen specificity is unknown. Study-wide results and limits: The authors also found most expanded thyroid clonotypes above 0.001 frequency in blood.

Trimming removed 5 bases from V and 0 bases from J; junction bases left unmatched: 14. The CDR3 loop spans 20 amino acids. Per the germline V gene, CDR1 is MNHNY and CDR2 is SVGAGI (reference sequence). For repertoire sequencing, the TCR beta CDR3 regions were amplified from RNA transcripts. In the first round, RT-PCR was carried out with HTBI primers, and a multiplex PCR formed the second round. One entry per CDR3 protein, called by TCRdb with MiXCR from the multiplex PCR reads. The table records about 220,000 distinct CDR3 sequences, roughly 21% of them present only once. Clinicians diagnosed using symptoms, serum thyroxine, TRAb, thyroid ultrasound and orbital computed tomography.

Sequenced sample: peripheral blood. The sequence was collected from a woman in her 50s with Graves' ophthalmopathy. V usage is TRBV6-6 and J usage is TRBJ1-5, with TRBD1 identical over 12 bases. CDR3 nucleotides: TGTGCCAGCAGTACTGGGACAGGGGGCCGGCTTATGAATAGCAATCAGCCCCAGCATTTT. Protein sequence: CASSTGTGGRLMNSNQPQHF.